This TCR beta chain was captured by sequencing in a study of CD8 T cells in Susac syndrome. CDR3 length: 14 residues. J lost 2 bases, V lost 5 bases, and 6 bases had no gene match. Germline lookup yields CDR1 DFQATT and CDR2 SNEGSKA (reference sequence). Random-hexamer reverse transcription was applied to about 0.45 to 1 ug RNA. Using its own MiXCR run on the immunoSEQ multiplex PCR reads, TCRdb lists one record per CDR3 protein. There are about 300,000 distinct CDR3 sequences in the sample; approximately 89% occur only once, and 0.18% lies in the top ten. The chain is built from TRBV20-1 and TRBJ2-1; 7 positions match TRBD2. The receptor's source is a human donor with multiple sclerosis. Specimen: CD8+ T cells from PBMCs. The CDR3 here is CSALQRGTYNEQFF. CDR3 in DNA: TGCAGTGCTCTCCAGCGGGGCACCTACAATGAGCAGTTCTTC.